This T cell receptor beta chain was recovered during a study of blood T cell repertoires in COVID-19. The method was immunoSEQ multiplex PCR; TCRdb's version includes in-frame clones alone and lacks a portion of them. The data show about 400,000 clones, with around 86% seen just once and approximately 2.9% held by the top ten. V lost 10 bases, J lost 1 base, and 21 bases lay in between. CDR1 and CDR2 (germline): SGHKS, YYEKEE (reference sequence). This CDR3 has 15 residues. The origin of this receptor is a human donor in a cohort sampled during active COVID-19. The sequencing sample was made of peripheral blood. The chain uses TRBV5-5 and TRBJ2-7; TRBD2 is a possible D gene (5 bases). CDR3 residues: CASIGNLGLSYEQYF. In DNA form, the CDR3 reads TGTGCCTCAATCGGGAACCTTGGGCTATCCTACGAGCAGTACTTC.